The present TCR beta chain was sequenced within a study of OX40 agonist ivuxolimab in advanced cancers. Sequencing was performed with immunoSEQ multiplex PCR; in TCRdb, only in-frame clones are kept and a portion is missing. The sample has about 46,000 clones, roughly 84% seen once. This CDR3 comprises 12 residues. Germline loops: CDR1 SGHRS, CDR2 YFSETQ. V gave up 0 bases and J gave up 6 bases, with 7 bases separating them. Systemic immunosuppression or a history of autoimmune disease excluded patients. Blood specimens came from baseline, cycle 4 day 1, and cycle 7 day 1. The origin of this receptor is an adult with an advanced solid tumor such as melanoma, head and neck, liver or kidney cancer. The chain is built from TRBV5-1 and TRBJ2-7; D not certain. Sample: CD4+ or CD8+ T cells sorted from blood, taken in a trial of the OX40 agonist ivuxolimab. The CDR3 region has the DNA TGCGCCAGCAGCTTGGGGTCGGGCGAGCAGTACTTC. Amino acid sequence: CASSLGSGEQYF. The full variable domain, with the rest looked up from reference TRBV5-1 and TRBJ2-7, is KAGVTQTPRYLIKTRGQQVTLSCSPISGHRSVSWYQQTPGQGLQFLFEYFSETQRNKGNFPGRFSGRQFSNSRSEMNVSTLELGDSALYLCASSLGSGEQYFGPGTRLTVT.